Each of the 24 T cell receptor beta chains below was sequenced from the same sample in a study of control samples from healthy donors and cancer patients. Assay used: immunoSEQ multiplex PCR; TCRdb lists only in-frame clones, some missing. The data hold about 110,000 clones, with roughly four fifths observed a single time. The sequencing input was blood. These receptors were obtained from a man younger than 30 in good health.

CDR3 region: CASSPGGLGNQPQHF. The CDR3 DNA reads TGTGCCAGCAGCCCGGGGGGATTGGGCAATCAGCCCCAGCATTTT. This chain uses TRBV7-9 with TRBJ1-5; TRBD1 is a possible D gene (5 bases). Germline assignment: CDR1 SEHNR and CDR2 FQNEAQ (reference sequence). V dropped 5 bases and J dropped 2 bases, with 13 bases sitting between them. The CDR3 runs 15 residues.

The V and J genes are TRBV2 and TRBJ1-2; no firm D call. Per germline, CDR1 SNHLY and CDR2 FYNNEI. This CDR3 comprises 15 residues. Trimming shortened V by 2 bases and J by 6 bases, and 16 bases separated the two germline ends. The CDR3 spells CASSERAVGENGYTF. The CDR3 nucleotides are TGTGCCAGCAGTGAAAGGGCAGTCGGGGAGAATGGCTACACCTTC.

The J gene is TRBJ2-3, the V gene TRBV2, with no clear D. Germline CDR1 SNHLY, CDR2 FYNNEI. The CDR3 is 14 amino acids. Trimming cost V 6 bases and J 3 bases, with 13 bases left between them. This chain's CDR3 is CASRGHSWTDTQYF. The CDR3 DNA reads as TGTGCCAGCAGAGGTCACTCGTGGACAGATACGCAGTATTTT.

This clone has a handful of counts. This chain uses TRBV5-4 with TRBJ1-1; D gene ambiguous. The V end lost 4 bases, the J end lost 3 bases, and 10 bases lay between the germline ends. This CDR3 region has 13 residues. Germline V gene lookup returns CDR1 SGHNT and CDR2 YYREEE (reference sequence). The DNA for the CDR3 is TGTGCCAGCAGCCAAACAGCGTACACTGAAGCTTTCTTT. Translation: CASSQTAYTEAFF.

This chain connects TRBV29-1 to TRBJ2-5; D may be TRBD1 (6 bases). In germline, CDR1 is SQVTM, CDR2 ANQGSEA. V lost 1 base and J lost 4, with 10 bases in between. The CDR3 loop spans 13 amino acids. CDR3 nucleotide sequence: TGCAGCGTTGAAGGGGGGCCTGGAGAGACCCAGTACTTC. Translated: CSVEGGPGETQYF.

The chain combines TRBV5-8 with TRBJ1-2, with 9 positions matching TRBD1. The germline V gene encodes CDR1 SGHTS and CDR2 YDEGEE. The V gene end was trimmed by 5 bases and the J gene end by 5 bases; junction bases not matched to a gene: 13. The CDR3 covers 16 residues. As DNA, the CDR3 is TGTGCCAGCAGTCAGACCTCCGGGACAGGGATGTATGGCTACACCTTC. It codes for CASSQTSGTGMYGYTF.

The chain joins TRBV6-5 to TRBJ1-3; 8 bases fit TRBD1. This CDR3 has 14 residues. Germline CDR1 and CDR2: MNHEY and SVGAGI. V lost 6 bases, J lost 2 bases, and 3 bases stayed unmatched. The DNA of the CDR3 is TGTGCCAGCAGCATGGGACAGGCTGGAAACACCATATATTTT. Translating gives CASSMGQAGNTIYF.

This rearrangement joins TRBV2 to TRBJ1-1; D might be TRBD1 (5 bases). The CDR3 is made up of 14 amino acids. Germline loops: CDR1 SNHLY, CDR2 FYNNEI. Trimming shortened V by 4 bases and J by 1 base, and 10 bases separated the two germline ends. The CDR3 coding sequence is TGTGCCAGCAGTGGGCAGGGTGGGAACACTGAAGCTTTCTTT. It encodes CASSGQGGNTEAFF.

The V and J genes are TRBV5-4 and TRBJ2-7, with 7 bases that match TRBD1. The CDR3 contains 14 residues. V shed 4 bases and J 4 bases; nucleotides not matched to a gene: 8. Germline CDR1 reads SGHNT; CDR2 reads YYREEE (reference sequence). The CDR3 DNA reads as TGTGCCAGCAGCAGAGGGACAGAGGGATACGAGCAGTACTTC. It codes for CASSRGTEGYEQYF.

The gene calls are TRBV29-1 and TRBJ1-4; D remains unclear. V gave up 1 base and J gave up 7 bases, with 13 bases separating them. The CDR3 spans 14 residues. Germline CDR1 and CDR2: SQVTM and ANQGSEA. The CDR3 region has the DNA TGCAGCGTTGAAGTGGGCACCGGACCTGAAAAACTGTTTTTT. Amino acids: CSVEVGTGPEKLFF.

V is TRBV11-2 and J is TRBJ2-3; 7 nucleotides agree with TRBD1. Germline values: CDR1 SGHAT, CDR2 FQNNGV. CDR3 size: 16 residues. V gave up 1 base and J gave up 2 bases; unmatched junction bases: 6. CDR3 amino acids: CASSLGDSHNTDTQYF. In DNA, the CDR3 is TGTGCCAGCAGCTTAGGGGACAGTCACAACACAGATACGCAGTATTTT.

The chain carries TRBV7-8 and TRBJ2-3; 8 bases map to TRBD2. J was trimmed by 2 bases and V by 1 base; bases with no gene match: 5. Per germline, CDR1 SGHVS and CDR2 FQNEAQ. The CDR3 consists of 16 residues. The CDR3 sequence: CASSLEVAGTTDTQYF. The CDR3 nucleotides read TGTGCCAGCAGCTTAGAAGTAGCGGGGACCACAGATACGCAGTATTTT. The full variable domain, its missing parts supplied by reference TRBV7-8 and TRBJ2-3, is GAGVSQSPRYKVAKRGQDVALRCDPISGHVSLFWYQQALGQGPEFLTYFQNEAQLDKSGLPSDRFFAERPEGSVSTLKIQRTQQEDSAVYLCASSLEVAGTTDTQYFGPGTRLTVL.

This rearrangement joins TRBV7-2 to TRBJ2-1, with 8 bases identical to TRBD2. The CDR3 is 15 amino acids. Germline V CDR1 and CDR2: SGHTA, FQGNSA. The V and J ends lost 3 bases and 4 bases, in that order; junction bases with no gene match: 5. The CDR3: CASSFTSGTYNEQFF. The CDR3 coding sequence is TGTGCCAGCAGCTTCACTAGCGGTACATACAATGAGCAGTTCTTC.

The chain couples TRBV2 to TRBJ1-5; TRBD1 aligns across 7 bases. Per germline, CDR1 SNHLY and CDR2 FYNNEI. CDR3 length: 14 amino acids. V dropped 7 bases and J dropped 2; count of bases not matched to a gene: 5. DNA of the CDR3: TGTGCCAGCAAAGACAGGGTTGGCAATCAGCCCCAGCATTTT. It yields the protein CASKDRVGNQPQHF.

The rearrangement links TRBV28 to TRBJ1-5, with 10 bases identical to TRBD1. Germline CDR1 MDHEN, CDR2 SYDVKM. The CDR3 totals 14 residues. V lost 10 bases, J lost 7 bases, and 10 bases stayed unmatched. CDR3 region: CATHQGQGWQPQHF. The CDR3 coding sequence is TGTGCCACACACCAGGGACAGGGGTGGCAGCCCCAGCATTTT.

This clone was detected only once. The chain is built from TRBV18 and TRBJ1-6; no definite D call. From germline, CDR1 is KGHSH and CDR2 LQKENI. Trimming left V 1 base short and J 5 bases short, with 9 bases between. The CDR3 contains 15 residues. The CDR3 loop is CASSPLQQNNSPLHF. Here the CDR3 DNA reads TGTGCCAGCTCACCACTGCAACAGAATAATTCACCCCTCCACTTT.

This clone has just one count. This chain uses TRBV11-2 with TRBJ2-2; 9 bases match TRBD2. J lost 2 bases, V lost 3 bases, and 7 bases had no gene match. There are 17 residues in the CDR3. CDR1 is SGHAT and CDR2 is FQNNGV in the germline V gene. DNA for the CDR3: TGTGCCAGCAGCTTGGGTAGCGGGGGATCTAACACCGGGGAGCTGTTTTTT. Translating it yields CASSLGSGGSNTGELFF.

As DNA, the CDR3 is TGTGCCAGTAGTATCGGCGGAGATAGCAATCAGCCCCAGCATTTT. This sequence encodes CASSIGGDSNQPQHF. The chain combines TRBV19 with TRBJ1-5, with D uncertain. From germline, CDR1 is LNHDA and CDR2 SQIVND (reference sequence). There are 15 residues in the CDR3. Trimming shortened V by 3 bases and J by 0 bases, and 9 bases separated the two germline ends.

The CDR3 bases are TGTGCCAGCAGTGAGGGACAGGGGGCTAATTCACCCCTCCACTTT. As protein: CASSEGQGANSPLHF. This chain links TRBV9 with TRBJ1-6; 12 bases align to TRBD1. Germline V lookup: CDR1 SGDLS, CDR2 YYNGEE. The CDR3 has 15 residues. The V segment lost 5 bases and the J segment 6 bases; nucleotides outside the gene matches: 3.

CDR3 coding DNA: TGTGCCAGTAGTATACTAATCGGGACAGGGGGAACAAACTATGGCTACACCTTC. Translated: CASSILIGTGGTNYGYTF. The chain joins TRBV19 to TRBJ1-2, with 11 bases matching TRBD1. With V trimmed by 2 bases and J by 2 bases, 10 bases remained unmatched. CDR1 is LNHDA, CDR2 SQIVND, per germline (reference sequence). The CDR3 contains 18 residues.

The chain couples TRBV2 to TRBJ2-7; D unresolved. Trimming left V 2 bases short and J 7 bases short, with 6 bases between. The germline gives CDR1 SNHLY, CDR2 FYNNEI. The CDR3 has 11 residues. The CDR3 DNA sequence: TGTGCCAGCAGTGAAAGGAGAGAGCAGTACTTC. This encodes CASSERREQYF.

This clone was observed a single time. The gene calls are TRBV6-4 and TRBJ2-7; D may be TRBD1 or TRBD2 (6 bases each). Trimming took off 8 bases at V and 3 bases at J, with 17 bases between the two ends. Germline V gene sequence: CDR1 MRHNA, CDR2 SNTAGT. The CDR3 loop spans 14 amino acids. The CDR3 spells CASGPTGGDYEQYV. CDR3 nucleotide sequence: TGTGCCAGCGGACCGACAGGAGGGGACTACGAGCAGTACGTC.

V gene TRBV5-4 combines with J gene TRBJ1-1; D remains unclear. V was shortened by 4 bases and J by 6 bases, with 10 bases between the two germline ends. There are 12 residues in the CDR3. CDR1 is SGHNT, CDR2 YYREEE, per germline (reference sequence). CDR3: CASSRHGAEAFF. DNA for the CDR3: TGTGCCAGCAGCCGCCATGGCGCTGAAGCTTTCTTT.

The genes are TRBV24-1 and TRBJ2-1; 10 bases map to TRBD2. V dropped 7 bases and J dropped 3; count of bases not matched to a gene: 5. The CDR3 length is 15 residues. Per the germline V gene, CDR1 is KGHDR and CDR2 is SFDVKD. The CDR3 DNA reads TGTGCCACCAGCTTAGCGGGGGGACTCTACAATGAGCAGTTCTTC. Translation: CATSLAGGLYNEQFF.